The next 27 T cell receptor beta chains were all read from a single sample in a study of spatial heterogeneity in lung cancer. Regarding time point: sample taken at primary tumor resection. Their specific antigens are unknown. TCRdb re-derived calls from the 5' RACE reads in MiXCR, one entry per CDR3 protein. Among approximately 94,000 distinct CDR3 sequences listed, around 4.8% were seen once. Study-level results: Mutation tallies in tumors tracked expanded intratumoral alpha and beta TCR counts.

The material sequenced was lung tumor tissue, taken at surgery. The receptor source for this set is a male donor with early-stage non-small cell lung cancer.

This clonotype appeared many times. V gene TRBV6-5 combines with J gene TRBJ2-3; D is ambiguous. CDR3 length: 15 residues. Looked up from germline, CDR1 is MNHEY and CDR2 is SVGAGI. Trimming took 2 bases from V and 2 from J, leaving 11 bases between them. The CDR3 DNA sequence: TGTGCCAGCAGTTACGGTACAGAACACACAGATACGCAGTATTTT. It encodes CASSYGTEHTDTQYF.

This clonotype was seen repeatedly, ten times or more. The chain uses TRBV29-1 and TRBJ2-7; D may be TRBD1 (5 bases). Trimming shortened V by 4 bases and J by 2 bases, and 9 bases separated the two germline ends. Germline V lookup: CDR1 SQVTM, CDR2 ANQGSEA. There are 12 residues in the CDR3. The CDR3: CSVVGATYEQYF. CDR3 bases: TGCAGCGTTGTTGGGGCGACCTACGAGCAGTACTTC.

This clonotype was recorded at least ten times. The V call is TRBV28, the J call TRBJ1-5; a possible D gene is TRBD1 (5 bases). Germline CDR1 MDHEN, CDR2 SYDVKM. Trimming shortened V by 5 bases and J by 2 bases, and 19 bases separated the two germline ends. This CDR3 spans 17 amino acids. The CDR3 here is CASSTRGRHTGNQPQHF. The CDR3 DNA reads TGTGCCAGCAGTACAAGGGGCAGGCATACTGGCAATCAGCCCCAGCATTTT.

This clonotype has a count of ten or more. This chain connects TRBV5-1 to TRBJ1-4; D uncertain. The CDR3 has 12 amino acids. Trimming stripped 4 bases from V and 5 bases from J, with 6 bases between. Germline loops: CDR1 SGHRS, CDR2 YFSETQ. As DNA, the CDR3 is TGCGCCAGCAGCGAAGAGAATGAAAAACTGTTTTTT. Translation gives CASSEENEKLFF. The full variable domain, its missing parts supplied by reference TRBV5-1 and TRBJ1-4, is KAGVTQTPRYLIKTRGQQVTLSCSPISGHRSVSWYQQTPGQGLQFLFEYFSETQRNKGNFPGRFSGRQFSNSRSEMNVSTLELGDSALYLCASSEENEKLFFGSGTQLSVL.

This clonotype was seen repeatedly, ten times or more. This chain joins TRBV21-1 and TRBJ2-1; the tabulated D call, TRBD1, remains unverified against the DNA. TRBV21-1 is noted as a pseudogene. This CDR3 has 16 amino acids. The CDR3 DNA sequence: TGTGCCAGCCGACAACCCCCTGGGAGCTCCTACAATGAGCAGTTCTTC. The encoded protein is CASRQPPGSSYNEQFF.

This clonotype was found many times. The chain has TRBV28 and TRBJ2-7; TRBD2 aligns across 7 bases. V gave up 5 bases and J gave up 3 bases; unmatched junction bases: 4. The germline V gene has CDR1 MDHEN and CDR2 SYDVKM. The CDR3 is 13 amino acids. The CDR3 bases are TGTGCCAGCAGTCCGGGACTATACTACGAGCAGTACTTC. Its protein is CASSPGLYYEQYF. Combining the CDR3 with reference TRBV28 and TRBJ2-7 gives the whole variable domain DVKVTQSSRYLVKRTGEKVFLECVQDMDHENMFWYRQDPGLGLRLIYFSYDVKMKEKGDIPEGYSVSREKKERFSLILESASTNQTSMYLCASSPGLYYEQYFGPGTRLTVT.

In its sample, this clonotype was seen a few times. The chain is built from TRBV20-1 and TRBJ1-4; TRBD1 matches 9 bases. This CDR3 spans 13 amino acids. The trim removed 5 bases at V and 4 bases at J, leaving 2 bases unmatched. Germline CDR1 DFQATT, CDR2 SNEGSKA (reference sequence). CDR3 sequence (DNA): TGCAGTGCTGGACAGGGGTATAATGAAAAACTGTTTTTT. Translating it yields CSAGQGYNEKLFF.

This clonotype has at least ten counts. This chain links TRBV6-5 with TRBJ2-7; 13 nucleotides match TRBD2. The trim removed 3 bases at V and 6 bases at J, leaving 5 bases unmatched. CDR1 is MNHEY and CDR2 is SVGAGI in the germline V gene. The CDR3 runs to 15 residues. CDR3 DNA sequence: TGTGCCAGCAGTTATGGAGGACTAGCGGGAGTCGAGCAGTACTTC. Protein sequence: CASSYGGLAGVEQYF.

This clonotype showed up many times. V and J are TRBV27 and TRBJ2-5, with D perhaps given as TRBD1 or TRBD2 (6 bases each). V was pared by 10 bases and J by 6 bases, with 21 bases between. The CDR3 has 14 amino acids. Germline-derived CDR1 and CDR2 are MNHEY and SMNVEV (reference sequence). Written as DNA, the CDR3 is TGTGCCACCCTCGAAAGTTGGGGGGCGCAGACCCAGTACTTC. Its protein product is CATLESWGAQTQYF.

This clonotype was seen many times. The chain combines TRBV7-2 with TRBJ2-5; D unresolved. The V gene lost 3 bases and the J gene lost 2 bases, with 7 bases spanning the gap. CDR3 length: 13 residues. Germline CDR1 and CDR2: SGHTA and FQGNSA. Here the CDR3 reads CASSFGEQETQYF. The CDR3 bases are TGTGCCAGCAGCTTCGGAGAACAAGAGACCCAGTACTTC.

This clonotype appeared many times. The gene calls are TRBV20-1 and TRBJ1-4; D not certain. V dropped 0 bases and J dropped 7 bases, with 12 bases sitting between them. The CDR3 contains 14 residues. The V gene's germline CDR1 is DFQATT and CDR2 SNEGSKA (reference sequence). For the CDR3, the DNA is TGCAGTGCTAGAGATCCAGCCCGGGGTGAAAAACTGTTTTTT. As protein: CSARDPARGEKLFF.

This clonotype was picked up many times. V and J are TRBV3-1 and TRBJ2-2; D is unclear. The CDR3 extends over 16 amino acids. CDR1 LGHDT and CDR2 YNNKEL come from the germline V gene (reference sequence). V was clipped by 1 base and J by 8 bases, with 17 bases between them. CDR3 in amino acids: CASSQARRPQDGELFF. The CDR3 nucleotides are TGTGCCAGCAGCCAAGCTCGCAGGCCCCAGGATGGGGAGCTGTTTTTT.

The V and J genes are TRBV6-1 and TRBJ2-6, with unresolved D. Looked up from germline, CDR1 is MNHNS and CDR2 is SASEGT. This CDR3 region has 16 residues. V lost 5 bases and J 0 bases, leaving 11 bases between the germline ends. This CDR3 is CASSSLLYSGANVLTF. The CDR3 DNA reads as TGTGCCAGCAGTTCCCTCTTGTACTCTGGGGCCAACGTCCTGACTTTC.

The table lists this clonotype with a few counts. At one of its ends the junction is not consistent with the germline gene, which may arise from a read error. V gene TRBV6-6 combines with J gene TRBJ2-2, with 12 bases that match TRBD1. CDR3 length equals 17 residues. Germline CDR1 is MNHNY and CDR2 is SVGAGI (reference sequence). The CDR3 loop is CVSISRDRGLYTGELFF. CDR3 DNA sequence: TGTGTCAGCATCAGCCGGGACAGGGGGCTTTACACCGGGGAGCTGTTTTTT.

This clonotype was seen at least ten times. The genes are TRBV20-1 and TRBJ2-1, with D perhaps matching TRBD2 (6 bases). With 3 bases removed from V and 8 bases from J, the gap between germline ends came to 17 bases. There are 14 residues in the CDR3. CDR1 is DFQATT and CDR2 is SNEGSKA in the germline V gene (reference sequence). Written as DNA, the CDR3 is TGCAGTGCTAGTCACGGGAGCTCCTGGTATGAGCAGTTCTTC. Protein product: CSASHGSSWYEQFF.

The sample holds many counts of this clonotype. The chain joins TRBV20-1 to TRBJ1-1; D may be TRBD1 (5 bases). The ends were cut back, 4 bases at V and 6 bases at J, with 18 bases in the middle. Looked up from germline, CDR1 is DFQATT and CDR2 is SNEGSKA (reference sequence). The CDR3 runs to 14 residues. The CDR3 reads CSAMPTTGASEAFF. In DNA, the CDR3 is TGCAGTGCTATGCCGACGACTGGGGCGTCTGAAGCTTTCTTT.

This clonotype was recorded at least ten times. The chain is built from TRBV20-1 and TRBJ2-1; TRBD2 agrees at 9 bases. The V gene's germline CDR1 is DFQATT and CDR2 SNEGSKA (reference sequence). Trimming removed 3 bases from V and 4 bases from J; junction bases left unmatched: 4. There are 14 residues in the CDR3. CDR3 region: CSASRREGYNEQFF. Written as DNA, the CDR3 is TGCAGTGCTAGTCGGCGGGAGGGGTACAATGAGCAGTTCTTC.

This clonotype was recorded a few times. V is TRBV10-3 and J is TRBJ2-3, with a possible D match to TRBD2 (8 bases). The germline V gene has CDR1 ENHRY and CDR2 SYGVKD. The CDR3 extends over 13 amino acids. The CDR3 region has the DNA TGTGCTCATAGCGGGACAGAAACAGATACGCAGTATTTT. Its protein product is CAHSGTETDTQYF.

There are a few counts of this clonotype. The chain joins TRBV28 to TRBJ2-2, with D maybe TRBD1 (6 bases). Trimming removed 10 bases from V and 3 bases from J, with 18 bases in between. Germline lookup yields CDR1 MDHEN and CDR2 SYDVKM. The CDR3 has 15 amino acids. The CDR3 protein is CATLQGSGDTGELFF. CDR3 sequence (DNA): TGTGCCACCCTTCAGGGGTCAGGGGACACCGGGGAGCTGTTTTTT.

This clonotype was observed at least ten times. This sequence joins TRBV3-1 and TRBJ2-7; D gene unclear. The V gene lost 1 base and the J gene lost 0 bases, with 10 bases spanning the gap. Germline V gene sequence: CDR1 LGHDT, CDR2 YNNKEL (reference sequence). This CDR3 is built from 15 residues. Written as DNA, the CDR3 is TGTGCCAGCAGCCAAGGGCCGACTCTCTCCTACGAGCAGTACTTC. Amino acid sequence: CASSQGPTLSYEQYF.

Many counts were recorded for this clonotype. This rearrangement joins TRBV10-3 to TRBJ2-7; 15 bases fit TRBD2. This CDR3 is 16 amino acids long. Germline V lookup: CDR1 ENHRY, CDR2 SYGVKD. V lost 9 bases to trimming and J lost 3 bases; unmatched junction nucleotides: 9. CDR3 amino acids: CAIKGGLAGGFYEQYF. The DNA for the CDR3 is TGTGCCATTAAGGGGGGACTAGCGGGAGGTTTCTACGAGCAGTACTTC.

This clonotype was seen at least ten times. The junction departs from the called germline gene at one end, perhaps through a read error. DNA for the CDR3: TGTGCCAGCAGTATTGACAGGGCCCAAGGGACCCAGTACTTC. Amino acid sequence: CASSIDRAQGTQYF. The rearrangement uses TRBV2 and TRBJ2-5; 7 nucleotides match TRBD1. Germline assignment: CDR1 SNHLY and CDR2 FYNNEI. The CDR3 totals 14 residues.

This clonotype was detected many times. The chain uses TRBV27 and TRBJ2-7; D gene uncertain. CDR1 and CDR2 from the germline V gene are MNHEY and SMNVEV (reference sequence). Trimming cost V 2 bases and J 2 bases, with 22 bases left between them. CDR3 size: 18 residues. CDR3 sequence reads: CASSLRSMSGSSPYEQYF. For the CDR3, the DNA is TGTGCCAGCAGTTTACGCAGTATGTCCGGAAGTTCTCCCTACGAGCAGTACTTC.

This clonotype was counted many times. The CDR3 sequence: CASSLQGDIQYF. CDR3 nucleotides: TGTGCCAGCAGCTTGCAAGGGGACATTCAGTACTTC. The chain uses TRBV7-9 and TRBJ2-4; a possible D gene is TRBD1 (5 bases). V was shortened by 3 bases and J by 8 bases, with 8 bases between the two germline ends. The CDR3 length is 12 residues. Per the germline V gene, CDR1 is SEHNR and CDR2 is FQNEAQ (reference sequence).

Many counts were recorded for this clonotype. The genes are TRBV20-1 and TRBJ2-3; 9 bases align to TRBD1. Trimming removed 1 base from V and 1 base from J; junction bases left unmatched: 6. Looked up from germline, CDR1 is DFQATT and CDR2 is SNEGSKA (reference sequence). This CDR3 region has 16 residues. The CDR3 reads CSARGMRTGGTDTQYF. The CDR3 DNA reads as TGCAGTGCTAGAGGCATGAGGACAGGGGGCACAGATACGCAGTATTTT.

This clonotype was observed many times. This chain links TRBV27 with TRBJ1-1, with D possibly TRBD1 on 5 matching bases. V was clipped by 1 base and J by 7 bases, with 10 bases between them. CDR3 size: 13 residues. The germline V gene has CDR1 MNHEY and CDR2 SMNVEV (reference sequence). The CDR3 loop reads CASSLFWGLEAFF. The CDR3 nucleotides read TGTGCCAGCAGTTTATTCTGGGGCCTTGAAGCTTTCTTT.

This clonotype was seen a handful of times. The junction departs from the called germline gene at one end, perhaps through a read error. The rearrangement joins TRBV6-2 or TRBV6-3 to TRBJ2-7; D is unresolved. The CDR3 sequence is 14 residues long. CDR1 is MNHEY, CDR2 SVGEGT, per germline. The CDR3 sequence: CTSSYSGWFDEQYF. DNA for the CDR3: TGTACCAGCAGTTACTCGGGTTGGTTCGACGAGCAGTACTTC.